These 5 T cell receptor beta chains were sequenced from one sample in a study of beta chain features in type 1 diabetes. Study-wide results and caveats: All four CD4+ subsets of Type 1 diabetes patients contained TCRB CDR3s that were moderately but significantly shorter.

These TCRs' antigens remain unknown. Reverse transcription of all isolated RNA meant that expressed TCRB transcripts were sequenced. Using immunoSEQ multiplex PCR, the repertoire was profiled, and TCRdb retains in-frame clones only, with some absent. The sample includes 600,000 or so clones, approximately 13% of them seen just once. Sequenced input: naive CD4+ T cells from blood. These receptors were obtained from a man aged 30-40 years with type 1 diabetes.

The chain is built from TRBV9 and TRBJ1-5; tentatively, D is TRBD1 (6 bases). The CDR3 has 13 amino acids. Looked up from germline, CDR1 is SGDLS and CDR2 is YYNGEE. V was trimmed by 0 bases and J by 5 bases, leaving 6 bases between them. CDR3 in DNA: TGTGCCAGCAGCGTAGAGGGGGATCAGCCCCAGCATTTT. Protein: CASSVEGDQPQHF.

A few counts support this clone. The rearrangement joins TRBV5-5 to TRBJ1-3, with D possibly being TRBD1 (5 bases). Trimming removed 1 base from V and 0 bases from J, with 11 bases in between. The CDR3 loop spans 16 amino acids. Germline V lookup: CDR1 SGHKS, CDR2 YYEKEE (reference sequence). CDR3 region: CASSLKGLNSGNTIYF. The DNA of the CDR3 is TGTGCCAGCAGCTTGAAGGGACTCAACTCTGGAAACACCATATATTTT.

This clone was observed a handful of times. V and J are TRBV28 and TRBJ1-2; D unclear. V lost 6 bases to trimming and J lost 0 bases, with 17 bases between them. The CDR3 consists of 16 residues. The germline V gene has CDR1 MDHEN and CDR2 SYDVKM. The CDR3 sequence is CASSRQGLLANYGYTF. CDR3 bases: TGTGCCAGCAGCAGACAAGGACTGCTAGCTAACTATGGCTACACCTTC.

This clone was detected only a few times. J is TRBJ2-1 and V is TRBV2; 7 nucleotides agree with TRBD1. The CDR3 sequence is 14 residues long. Unmatched junction bases numbered 10, after V lost 6 bases and J lost 8 bases. Germline CDR1 is SNHLY and CDR2 is FYNNEI. CDR3 loop: CASSEQGKLDEQFF. The CDR3 DNA sequence: TGTGCCAGCAGCGAACAGGGGAAGCTCGATGAGCAGTTCTTC. Looking up the rest from reference TRBV2 and TRBJ2-1 gives the full variable domain: EPEVTQTPSHQVTQMGQEVILRCVPISNHLYFYWYRQILGQKVEFLVSFYNNEISEKSEIFDDQFSVERPDGSNFTLKIRSTKLEDSAMYFCASSEQGKLDEQFFGPGTRLTVL.

This clone was observed a few times. The chain recombines TRBV25-1 with TRBJ2-1, with 12 bases matching TRBD2. The CDR3 contains 16 residues. V dropped 2 bases and J dropped 3; count of bases not matched to a gene: 2. The germline CDR1 and CDR2 sequences are MGHDK and SYGVNS. The CDR3 DNA sequence: TGTGCCAGCAGTGAAGGGACTAGCGGGCGCTACAATGAGCAGTTCTTC. It encodes CASSEGTSGRYNEQFF.